This T cell receptor (beta chain) was recovered during a study of blood T cell repertoires in COVID-19. Study-level background: T cells, B-cell-depleted T cells, or PBMCs provided the cDNA or gDNA that served as material.

This CDR3 comprises 15 residues. Germline V CDR1 and CDR2: MNHEY, SMNVEV (reference sequence). Trimming cost V 7 bases and J 2 bases; bases outside gene matches: 8. This clone was detected only once. Researchers sorted participants into cohorts using their self-reported clinical history. Sequencing was performed with immunoSEQ multiplex PCR; in TCRdb, only in-frame clones are kept and a portion is missing. This sample has around 250,000 clones, with around 89% found just once. The V and J genes are TRBV27 and TRBJ2-7; 10 bases match TRBD2. Sequencing was done on a sample of PBMCs or T cells enriched from blood (not recorded which). The TCR originated in a woman between 25 and 40 years old who had recovered from COVID-19. The CDR3 DNA sequence: TGTGCCAGCACAACTAGCGGGACCCCACCCTACGAGCAGTACTTC. It is translated as CASTTSGTPPYEQYF.